The rows below give T cell receptor beta chains drawn from one sample of a study of somatic mutations in cytotoxic T cells in rheumatoid arthritis. Only in-frame clones appear in the TCRdb table, and some are missing; sequencing was by immunoSEQ multiplex PCR. The profile shows about 19,000 clones, around four fifths of them singletons. Sequences were obtained from CD8+ T cells sorted from blood. The receptors here all came from an adult with rheumatoid arthritis. CDR3s include the opening cysteine and the closing phenylalanine or tryptophan. A D gene is named only where the DNA matches it firmly.

j_call d_call cdr3_length v_call cdr3_nt cdr3_aa
TRBJ1-5 TRBD1 17 TRBV27 TGTGCCAGCAGTCGGATTGACAGGGGAGATAGCAATCAGCCCCAGCATTTT CASSRIDRGDSNQPQHF
TRBJ1-2 - 14 TRBV5-1 TGCGCCAGCAGCTTGGACCCTTCTAACTATGGCTACACCTTC CASSLDPSNYGYTF
TRBJ2-5 TRBD2 13 TRBV27 TGTGCCAGCAGAGTAGCGGGACAAGAGACCCAGTACTTC CASRVAGQETQYF
TRBJ2-1 TRBD2 15 TRBV6-1 TGTGCCAGCAGTGAAAGGCGGGAGCCCTACAATGAGCAGTTCTTC CASSERREPYNEQFF
TRBJ2-1 TRBD2 18 TRBV6-1 TGTGCCAGCAGTGAATATTTCGGGGGACTAGCGAAGTACAATGAGCAGTTCTTC CASSEYFGGLAKYNEQFF
TRBJ1-4 - 13 TRBV14 TGTGCCAGCAGGGGAGCGGGTGCTGAAAAACTGTTTTTT CASRGAGAEKLFF
TRBJ2-7 TRBD2 14 TRBV5-6 TGTGCCAGCAGCTTGGGACTAGCTTCTGGAGAGCAGTACTTC CASSLGLASGEQYF
TRBJ2-5 - 20 TRBV13 TGTGCCAGCAGCCTCTCCAGTGGAGGGGCCGACTATCCGGTTACAGAGACCCAGTACTTC CASSLSSGGADYPVTETQYF
TRBJ1-6 - 16 TRBV4-2 TGTGCCAGCAACCCTCCCCCGGGGAGGGGCAATTCACCCCTCCACTTT CASNPPPGRGNSPLHF
TRBJ2-1 - 15 TRBV5-6 TGTGCCAGCAGCTTAGGGTTTACCTCCTACAATGAGCAGTTCTTC CASSLGFTSYNEQFF
TRBJ2-5 TRBD2 16 TRBV4-1 TGCGCCAGCAGCCGCTTGACTAGCGGGGGGCAAGAGACCCAGTACTTC CASSRLTSGGQETQYF
TRBJ1-5 - 14 TRBV9 TGTGCCAGCAGCGTAGGTCTTAGCAATCAGCCCCAGCATTTT CASSVGLSNQPQHF
TRBJ1-2 - 17 TRBV9 TGTGCCAGCAGCGTAGCGGTTGACCGGGGTGACAACTATGGCTACACCTTC CASSVAVDRGDNYGYTF
TRBJ2-7 - 19 TRBV28 TGTGCCAGCAGTTTCTCGGCCTACCTTTCCACGTCCGGGATTTACGAGCAGTACTTC CASSFSAYLSTSGIYEQYF